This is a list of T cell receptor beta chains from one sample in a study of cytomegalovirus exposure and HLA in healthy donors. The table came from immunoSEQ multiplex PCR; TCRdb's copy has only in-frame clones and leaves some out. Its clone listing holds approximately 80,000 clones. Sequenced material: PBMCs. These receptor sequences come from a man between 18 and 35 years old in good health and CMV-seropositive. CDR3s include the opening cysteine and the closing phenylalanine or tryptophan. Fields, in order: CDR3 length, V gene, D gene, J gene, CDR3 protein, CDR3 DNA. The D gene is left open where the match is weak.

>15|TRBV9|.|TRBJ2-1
CASSVVPSSYNEQFF
TGTGCCAGCAGCGTAGTCCCGAGCTCCTACAATGAGCAGTTCTTC
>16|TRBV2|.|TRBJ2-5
CASRALILVRGQTQYF
TGTGCCAGCAGGGCCCTGATCCTGGTCCGGGGTCAGACCCAGTACTTC
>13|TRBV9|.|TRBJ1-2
CASSPGSDYGYTF
TGTGCCAGCAGCCCAGGGTCGGACTATGGCTACACCTTC
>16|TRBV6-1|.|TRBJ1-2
CASSEAGGGASYGYTF
TGTGCCAGCAGTGAAGCGGGCGGAGGGGCCAGCTATGGCTACACCTTC
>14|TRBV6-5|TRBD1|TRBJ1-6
CASSYDRVYSPLHF
TGTGCCAGCAGTTACGACAGGGTGTACTCACCCCTCCACTTT
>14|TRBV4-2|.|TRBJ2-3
CASSYHGSADTQYF
TGTGCCAGCAGCTATCACGGGAGCGCAGATACGCAGTATTTT
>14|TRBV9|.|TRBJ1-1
CASSQTGGNTEAFF
TGTGCCAGCAGCCAAACCGGGGGGAACACTGAAGCTTTCTTT
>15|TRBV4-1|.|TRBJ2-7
CASSQEYQISYEQYF
TGCGCCAGCAGCCAAGAGTATCAGATTTCCTACGAGCAGTACTTC
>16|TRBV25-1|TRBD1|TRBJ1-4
CASSPTRGATNEKLFF
TGTGCCAGCAGTCCTACCAGGGGGGCAACTAATGAAAAACTGTTTTTT
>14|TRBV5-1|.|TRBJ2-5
CASSLVGGEETQYF
TGCGCCAGCAGCTTGGTAGGGGGAGAAGAGACCCAGTACTTC
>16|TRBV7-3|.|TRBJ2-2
CASSLRGPTNTGELFF
TGTGCCAGCAGCTTAAGAGGCCCGACCAACACCGGGGAGCTGTTTTTT
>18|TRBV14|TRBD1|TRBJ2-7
CASSQEVPRGRGKYEQYF
TGTGCCAGCAGCCAAGAAGTACCCAGGGGGCGAGGAAAATACGAGCAGTACTTC
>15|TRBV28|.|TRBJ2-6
CASSLDSYGANVLTF
TGTGCCAGCAGTCTCGATAGCTATGGGGCCAACGTCCTGACTTTC
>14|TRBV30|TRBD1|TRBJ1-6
CAWSVTGGDSPLHF
TGTGCCTGGAGTGTCACAGGGGGGGATTCACCCCTCCACTTT
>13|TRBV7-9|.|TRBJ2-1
CASSSNADNEQFF
TGTGCCAGCAGCTCTAACGCTGACAATGAGCAGTTCTTC
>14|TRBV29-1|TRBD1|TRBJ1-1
CSVLFAGGNTEAFF
TGCAGCGTTCTATTCGCAGGGGGGAACACTGAAGCTTTCTTT
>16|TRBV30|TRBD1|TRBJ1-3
CAWSRLSTGGGNTIYF
TGTGCCTGGAGCAGACTATCGACAGGGGGCGGAAACACCATATATTTT
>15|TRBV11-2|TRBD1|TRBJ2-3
CASSRGQPRTDTQYF
TGTGCCAGCAGCCGGGGACAGCCTCGCACAGATACGCAGTATTTT
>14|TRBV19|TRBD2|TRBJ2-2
CASSQGEGIGELFF
TGTGCCAGTAGTCAAGGGGAGGGTATCGGGGAGCTGTTTTTT
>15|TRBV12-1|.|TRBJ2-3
CASSFGGVPKDTQYF
TGTGCCAGCAGCTTCGGCGGGGTCCCGAAAGATACGCAGTATTTT
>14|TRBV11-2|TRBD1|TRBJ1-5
CASSFQGDNQPQHF
TGTGCCAGCAGCTTTCAGGGGGACAATCAGCCCCAGCATTTT
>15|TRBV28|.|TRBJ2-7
CASTTGGTASYEQYF
TGTGCCAGCACCACAGGTGGAACTGCCTCTTACGAGCAGTACTTC
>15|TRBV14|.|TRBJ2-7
CASSQGSGGFYEQYF
TGTGCCAGCAGCCAAGGGTCCGGGGGTTTCTACGAGCAGTACTTC